Sequencing of this T cell receptor (beta chain) was carried out in a study of TIL therapy for anti-PD-1-resistant metastatic lung cancer. As for the study in general: Median patient age was about 56, ranging about 35-80 years. By whole-exome sequencing, median non-synonymous tumor mutation burden was under 1.9 mutations per megabase. Findings and caveats of the study: This highly selected cohort may not generalize to typical lung cancer patients.

The libraries were made with immunoSEQ v3. The protocol was immunoSEQ multiplex PCR, while the TCRdb copy is restricted to in-frame clones and leaves out a portion. The sample lists under 7,500 clones, 62% occurring once. Notes on this clone: Its antigen is currently unknown.

Time point in this sample: pre-treatment sample, taken before nivolumab and TIL therapy. Tumor tissue came from excised metastases, mostly pleural nodules or supraclavicular lymph nodes. Germline CDR1 reads LNHDA; CDR2 reads SQIVND (reference sequence). The CDR3 runs 15 residues. V lost 1 base and J lost 4, with 8 bases in between. The chain is built from TRBV19 and TRBJ2-6; D might be TRBD1 or TRBD2, each matching 5 bases. This receptor was identified in a person between 25 and 79 years old with non-small cell lung cancer. Sequences were derived from tumor tissue, sampled at baseline. The CDR3 DNA follows: TGTGCCAGTAGTATAGGGGGGAACGGGGCCAACGTCCTGACTTTC. This translates into CASSIGGNGANVLTF. Full variable domain (rest looked up from reference TRBV19 and TRBJ2-6): DGGITQSPKYLFRKEGQNVTLSCEQNLNHDAMYWYRQDPGQGLRLIYYSQIVNDFQKGDIAEGYSVSREKKESFPLTVTSAQKNPTAFYLCASSIGGNGANVLTFGAGSRLTVL.